The 14 T cell receptor beta chains below come from one sample, sequenced in a study of vaccination and CD4 T cells after COVID-19 (dated by TCRdb to between 2021 and 2024). This specimen's treatment or condition label, interpreted: 10-day PBMC culture with coronavirus spike peptide pools or control peptides (ViraFEST assay). The receptor library was made with PCR. Sequencing was carried out with an Illumina iSeq 100. DNA from cultured CD4+ T cells was subjected to TCR sequencing with the Oncomine TCR Beta short-read assay at the Johns Hopkins FTIC core. Clones were called with MiXCR by TCRdb after fastp trimmed the public reads at Q25, and only in-frame beta chains were retained. One record per CDR3 amino acid sequence lists the most common genes and DNA. The sample profile shows about 13,000 distinct CDR3 sequences; around 50% of them were found once. The leading ten clones occupy less than 30% of the sample.

Their recognized antigens are unknown. The sequenced sample was CD4+ T cells from blood, cultured in vitro. These receptors all come from a human donor who had recovered from COVID-19.

Judged by abundance, this clonotype is medium-sized. The CDR3 DNA reads TGTGCCACCCGGGACAGGAGCTCCTACGAGCAGTACTTC. The encoded protein is CATRDRSSYEQYF. The J gene is TRBJ2-7, the V gene TRBV19, with 8 bases fitting TRBD1. The CDR3 totals 13 residues. V trimming: 10 bases; J trimming: 0 bases; junction bases outside the gene matches: 5. Germline-derived CDR1 and CDR2 are LNHDA and SQIVND (reference sequence).

The chain employs TRBV20-1 and TRBJ2-1; 8 bases are a match to TRBD2. V shed 5 bases, J shed 7 bases, and the junction held 10 bases outside the gene matches. CDR1 DFQATT and CDR2 SNEGSKA come from the germline V gene (reference sequence). The CDR3 contains 14 residues. Written as DNA, the CDR3 is TGCAGTGCTTTAGTCGGCGGGAGGTGGAATGAGCAGTTCTTC. This sequence encodes CSALVGGRWNEQFF.

The chain has TRBV7-9 and TRBJ1-4, with D unclear. Germline lookup yields CDR1 SEHNR and CDR2 FQNEAQ (reference sequence). Trimming left V 2 bases short and J 5 bases short, with 6 bases between. The CDR3 has 13 amino acids. The CDR3 reads CASSLTGNEKLFF. CDR3 coding DNA: TGTGCCAGCAGCTTAACGGGAAATGAAAAACTGTTTTTT.

There are a few counts of this clonotype. This sequence joins TRBV15 and TRBJ2-3, with 8 positions matching TRBD1. Germline V lookup: CDR1 LNHNV, CDR2 YYDKDF (reference sequence). J was trimmed by 5 bases and V by 1 base; bases with no gene match: 11. The CDR3 is 17 amino acids. The CDR3 coding sequence is TGTGCCACCAGCAGAGTATCCCTGGGCAGGGGGCTAGATACGCAGTATTTT. It encodes CATSRVSLGRGLDTQYF. Filled out from reference TRBV15 and TRBJ2-3, the complete variable domain reads DAMVIQNPRYQVTQFGKPVTLSCSQTLNHNVMYWYQQKSSQAPKLLFHYYDKDFNNEADTPDNFQSRRPNTSFCFLDIRSPGLGDTAMYLCATSRVSLGRGLDTQYFGPGTRLTVL.

The chain employs TRBV6-2 or TRBV6-3 and TRBJ2-7; D uncertain. From germline, CDR1 is MNHEY and CDR2 SVGEGT. This CDR3 spans 14 amino acids. Trimming took off 7 bases at V and 7 bases at J, with 20 bases between the two ends. CDR3 in DNA: TGTGCCAGCATTCTCGGTGGCCTGACGGAAGAGCAGTACTTC. Translated, it gives CASILGGLTEEQYF.

The gene calls are TRBV27 and TRBJ2-1; TRBD1 aligns across 10 bases. This CDR3 contains 16 residues. Per the germline V gene, CDR1 is MNHEY and CDR2 is SMNVEV (reference sequence). The trim removed 5 bases at V and 2 bases at J, leaving 6 bases unmatched. As DNA, the CDR3 is TGTGCCAGCAGTCCCATGACAGGGGGCGCCTACAATGAGCAGTTCTTC. The encoded protein is CASSPMTGGAYNEQFF.

This chain connects TRBV11-1 to TRBJ2-2; TRBD1 aligns across 7 bases. Germline CDR1 SGHAT, CDR2 FQDESV (reference sequence). The CDR3 has 16 amino acids. The J segment lost 0 bases and the V segment lost 5 bases, leaving 6 bases of the junction unmatched. The CDR3 region has the DNA TGTGCCAGCAGCCCCACAGGGGCCGCGAACACCGGGGAGCTGTTTTTT. It translates to CASSPTGAANTGELFF.

A few counts support this clonotype. The V gene is TRBV20-1, the J gene TRBJ2-1, with D perhaps matching TRBD2 (6 bases). The CDR3 sequence is 14 residues long. Germline V gene data show CDR1 as DFQATT and CDR2 as SNEGSKA (reference sequence). V lost 2 bases, J lost 2 bases, and 10 bases lay in between. The CDR3 sequence: CSARSQRAYNEQFF. The CDR3 DNA reads as TGCAGTGCTAGATCCCAGCGGGCCTACAATGAGCAGTTCTTC.

The chain couples TRBV7-3 to TRBJ2-6; D may be TRBD1 (6 bases). Trimming pared 4 bases from V and 0 bases from J, leaving 10 bases between. The CDR3 contains 16 residues. Looked up from germline, CDR1 is SGHTA and CDR2 is FQGTGA. The CDR3, as DNA: TGTGCCAGCAGCTCCACAGGGAGCTCTGGGGCCAACGTCCTGACTTTC. Amino acids: CASSSTGSSGANVLTF.

This clonotype was counted between two and nine times. V and J are TRBV20-1 and TRBJ2-1, with 7 bases lining up with TRBD2. The length of the CDR3 is 16 residues. The germline CDR1 and CDR2 sequences are DFQATT and SNEGSKA (reference sequence). V was pared by 3 bases and J by 0 bases, with 8 bases of the junction left unmatched. As DNA, the CDR3 is TGCAGTGCTAGTGGGGCTAGCGGAAGCTCCTACAATGAGCAGTTCTTC. Protein product: CSASGASGSSYNEQFF.

The rearrangement joins TRBV6-1 to TRBJ2-1, with D possibly matching TRBD1 (6 bases). The germline gives CDR1 MNHNS, CDR2 SASEGT. Trimming took 6 bases from V and 9 from J, leaving 9 bases between them. This CDR3 is 11 amino acids long. The DNA of the CDR3 is TGTGCCAGCAGAGGGGGACGTGAGCAGTTCTTC. It encodes CASRGGREQFF.

In DNA, the CDR3 is TGTGCCAGCAGACTGGGGGGGCTATCCAGCGCCCAGGAGACCCAGTACTTC. Its translation is CASRLGGLSSAQETQYF. The chain recombines TRBV6-2 or TRBV6-3 with TRBJ2-5; possible D gene TRBD2, 7 bases. Germline V gene sequence: CDR1 MNHEY, CDR2 SVGEGT. Between the trimmed V and J ends, which lost 6 bases and 5 bases, there was a span of 25 bases. The CDR3 has 17 amino acids.

This CDR3 is CSARDLRGGSGTDTQYF. The CDR3 nucleotides read TGCAGTGCTAGAGATCTACGAGGCGGGAGCGGAACAGATACGCAGTATTTT. The chain recombines TRBV20-1 with TRBJ2-3, with TRBD2 matching over 7 bases. The CDR3 has 17 amino acids. Germline V gene sequence: CDR1 DFQATT, CDR2 SNEGSKA (reference sequence). The junction had 12 bases not matched to a gene; V was cut back by 0 bases and J by 3 bases.

The chain couples TRBV7-3 to TRBJ2-2, with D unclear. Trimming took off 2 bases at V and 5 bases at J, with 15 bases between the two ends. Germline V gene sequence: CDR1 SGHTA, CDR2 FQGTGA. This CDR3 is 16 amino acids long. CDR3 residues: CASSLYSWSGTGELFF. CDR3 bases: TGTGCCAGCAGCTTATATTCGTGGTCTGGGACCGGGGAGCTGTTTTTT.